These 22 T cell receptor beta chains originate from one sample sequenced in a study of OX40 agonist ivuxolimab in advanced cancers. Receptor libraries were prepared by the immunoSEQ multiplex PCR assay. TCRdb retrieved this table from immuneACCESS and kept in-frame rearrangements only. Not all clones are present; in checked studies, unresolved V genes account for under half, and no reason is known for the remainder. The sample profile shows about 36,000 clones; roughly 90% of them were found once. Of the sample, roughly 4% falls within the top ten clones. Sample: CD4+ or CD8+ T cells sorted from blood, taken in a trial of the OX40 agonist ivuxolimab. The receptor source for this set is an adult with an advanced solid tumor such as melanoma, head and neck, liver or kidney cancer.

The chain employs TRBV19 and TRBJ2-3, with 8 nucleotides matching TRBD1. The CDR3 totals 14 residues. V lost 6 bases, J lost 3 bases, and 5 bases stayed unmatched. Germline-derived CDR1 and CDR2 are LNHDA and SQIVND (reference sequence). The CDR3 nucleotides are TGTGCCAGTAGCCAACGGACAGGGACAGATACGCAGTATTTT. Translated: CASSQRTGTDTQYF.

V gene TRBV7-2 combines with J gene TRBJ2-7; D gene uncertain. The length of the CDR3 is 13 residues. From germline, CDR1 is SGHTA and CDR2 FQGNSA. V lost 1 base to trimming and J lost 4 bases, with 8 bases between them. This CDR3 reads CASSLDPAYEQYF. Here the CDR3 DNA reads TGTGCCAGCAGCTTAGACCCCGCGTACGAGCAGTACTTC.

This clone occurred once. This chain joins TRBV29-1 and TRBJ2-5, with D uncertain. Per germline, CDR1 SQVTM and CDR2 ANQGSEA. CDR3 length: 12 residues. V gave up 6 bases and J gave up 7 bases, with 15 bases separating them. CDR3 in amino acids: CSVTDPTATQYF. CDR3 bases: TGCAGCGTCACGGACCCCACCGCGACCCAGTACTTC.

The chain recombines TRBV11-2 with TRBJ2-7; D gene ambiguous. Trimming stripped 2 bases from V and 5 bases from J, with 10 bases between. CDR3 length: 13 amino acids. Germline CDR1 is SGHAT and CDR2 is FQNNGV. Here the CDR3 reads CASSLFKGNEQYF. DNA for the CDR3: TGTGCCAGCAGCTTATTTAAGGGCAACGAGCAGTACTTC.

V usage is TRBV9 and J usage is TRBJ2-5; D is unresolved. V lost 0 bases and J lost 1, with 4 bases in between. The CDR3 totals 13 residues. From germline, CDR1 is SGDLS and CDR2 YYNGEE. The CDR3 is CASSVGVQETQYF. The DNA of the CDR3 is TGTGCCAGCAGCGTAGGGGTCCAAGAGACCCAGTACTTC.

The chain couples TRBV10-1 to TRBJ2-1, with D tentatively TRBD1 (5 bases). Germline V gives CDR1 WNHNN, CDR2 SYGVQD (reference sequence). The CDR3 consists of 13 residues. Deletions cut 4 bases from V and 9 bases from J, with 13 bases between. Here the CDR3 DNA reads TGCGCCAGCAGTGTTGCAGGGCTGGGTGAGCAGTTCTTC. Translated: CASSVAGLGEQFF.

The rearrangement joins TRBV19 to TRBJ1-1; 7 bases are shared with TRBD1. The ends lost 5 bases at V and 0 bases at J; junction bases unmatched: 9. The CDR3 has 16 residues. CDR1 is LNHDA and CDR2 is SQIVND in the germline V gene (reference sequence). CDR3 sequence (DNA): TGTGCCAGTAGTGAACAGGGGAACCGCATGAACACTGAAGCTTTCTTT. Its translation: CASSEQGNRMNTEAFF.

V usage is TRBV2 and J usage is TRBJ1-5, with 10 bases identical to TRBD1. The CDR3 is 14 residues long. Germline lookup yields CDR1 SNHLY and CDR2 FYNNEI. Trimming at V came to 5 bases and at J to 6 bases, leaving 4 bases not matched to a gene. In DNA, the CDR3 is TGTGCCAGCAGTTCCGGGACAGGGGTTCAGCCCCAGCATTTT. Its protein product is CASSSGTGVQPQHF.

This chain connects TRBV7-6 to TRBJ2-1, with a tentative D call TRBD2 (6 bases). The CDR3 covers 15 residues. Germline CDR1 reads SGHVS; CDR2 reads FNYEAQ. The germline V and J ends were trimmed by 5 bases and 9 bases, with 20 bases remaining between them. The CDR3 protein is CASSPRSGSYAEQFF. In DNA, the CDR3 is TGTGCCAGCAGCCCGCGGTCCGGGAGCTACGCTGAGCAGTTCTTC.

The chain carries TRBV30 and TRBJ2-1; D is possibly TRBD2 (6 bases). Germline CDR1 and CDR2: GTSNPN and SVGIG (reference sequence). CDR3 length equals 12 residues. The V end lost 4 bases, the J end lost 8 bases, and 12 bases lay between the germline ends. The CDR3 nucleotides read TGTGCCTGGACTAGCGTTTTGGATGAGCAGTTCTTC. The encoded protein is CAWTSVLDEQFF.

The genes are TRBV19 and TRBJ2-1, with D unclear. V shed 4 bases and J shed 2 bases, with 15 bases lying between them. The CDR3 has 16 amino acids. Germline V lookup: CDR1 LNHDA, CDR2 SQIVND (reference sequence). CDR3 in DNA: TGTGCCAGTAGTAACCCCAATCTTCATGCCTACAATGAGCAGTTCTTC. Its translation is CASSNPNLHAYNEQFF.

The chain carries TRBV6-5 and TRBJ2-6; D unclear. The germline V and J ends were trimmed by 2 bases and 0 bases, with 8 bases remaining between them. Germline CDR1 reads MNHEY; CDR2 reads SVGAGI. The CDR3 loop spans 16 amino acids. The CDR3 region has the DNA TGTGCCAGCAGTTACCCACGTTCCTCTGGGGCCAACGTCCTGACTTTC. Translation: CASSYPRSSGANVLTF.

The V gene is TRBV6-5, the J gene TRBJ2-1; 10 bases fit TRBD1. The trim removed 4 bases at V and 5 bases at J, leaving 5 bases unmatched. Looked up from germline, CDR1 is MNHEY and CDR2 is SVGAGI. The CDR3 is 15 amino acids. CDR3 in DNA: TGTGCCAGCAGTTTCGACAGGGGGCGAAACAATGAGCAGTTCTTC. Its protein product is CASSFDRGRNNEQFF.

Remarks on this clone: The junction differs from germline at one of its ends, possibly a read error. The genes are TRBV29-1 and TRBJ2-3, with 7 bases lining up with TRBD1. The CDR3 loop spans 10 amino acids. CDR1 and CDR2 (germline): SQVTM, ANQGSEA. The CDR3 loop reads CSVAGTAWNF. DNA of the CDR3: TGCAGCGTGGCCGGGACAGCCTGGAATTTT.

This clone has only one observation. The genes are TRBV11-2 and TRBJ1-2; D perhaps matches TRBD1 (6 bases). The germline gives CDR1 SGHAT, CDR2 FQNNGV. With 1 base removed from V and 2 bases from J, the gap between germline ends came to 11 bases. This CDR3 comprises 15 residues. Here the CDR3 reads CASSLGAGANYGYTF. In nucleotides, the CDR3 is TGTGCCAGCAGCTTAGGAGCGGGGGCGAACTATGGCTACACCTTC.

The V call is TRBV29-1, the J call TRBJ2-7; D is unclear. Trimming took 4 bases from V and 2 from J, leaving 12 bases between them. CDR3 length: 13 amino acids. The germline V gene has CDR1 SQVTM and CDR2 ANQGSEA. CDR3 sequence: CSVAAGSTYEQYF. CDR3 DNA: TGCAGCGTTGCGGCAGGTTCTACCTACGAGCAGTACTTC.

The chain is built from TRBV5-1 and TRBJ1-4; a possible D gene is TRBD1 (5 bases). The CDR3 consists of 14 residues. The germline gives CDR1 SGHRS, CDR2 YFSETQ. Trimming took off 4 bases at V and 5 bases at J, with 12 bases between the two ends. The CDR3 here is CASSVGTVNEKLFF. CDR3 nucleotide sequence: TGCGCCAGCAGCGTCGGGACGGTAAATGAAAAACTGTTTTTT.

The chain employs TRBV11-2 and TRBJ1-2; TRBD1 aligns across 7 bases. The J segment lost 7 bases and the V segment lost 6 bases, leaving 8 bases of the junction unmatched. In germline, CDR1 is SGHAT, CDR2 FQNNGV. The CDR3 spans 13 residues. The CDR3 DNA reads as TGTGCCAGCAGTTCCAGGGGGTCGCGTGGCTACACCTTC. Amino acid sequence: CASSSRGSRGYTF.

The chain employs TRBV7-9 and TRBJ2-5; 8 bases match TRBD1. The CDR3 extends over 15 amino acids. V was clipped by 3 bases and J by 5 bases; unmatched bases: 8. Germline loops: CDR1 SEHNR, CDR2 FQNEAQ (reference sequence). CDR3 loop: CASSLGTGGRETQYF. The DNA for the CDR3 is TGTGCCAGCAGCTTGGGGACAGGAGGCAGGGAGACCCAGTACTTC. Based on the CDR3 plus reference TRBV7-9 and TRBJ2-5, the full variable domain is DTGVSQNPRHKITKRGQNVTFRCDPISEHNRLYWYRQTLGQGPEFLTYFQNEAQLEKSRLLSDRFSAERPKGSFSTLEIQRTEQGDSAMYLCASSLGTGGRETQYFGPGTRLLVL.

This chain uses TRBV5-4 with TRBJ2-7, with no clear D. The CDR3 is made up of 14 amino acids. The V and J ends lost 0 bases and 1 base respectively, with 8 bases between them. Germline lookup yields CDR1 SGHNT and CDR2 YYREEE (reference sequence). The CDR3 reads CASSLVASSYEQYF. CDR3 nucleotide sequence: TGTGCCAGCAGCTTGGTCGCCAGTTCCTACGAGCAGTACTTC.

The gene calls are TRBV6-6 and TRBJ2-7; unclear D gene. This CDR3 is built from 13 residues. With 5 bases removed from V and 4 bases from J, the gap between germline ends came to 12 bases. Per germline, CDR1 MNHNY and CDR2 SVGAGI (reference sequence). The CDR3: CASSDGRPYEQYF. The CDR3 nucleotides read TGTGCCAGCAGTGACGGACGACCTTACGAGCAGTACTTC.

The chain carries TRBV19 and TRBJ2-7, with 10 bases identical to TRBD2. This CDR3 is 18 amino acids long. CDR1 is LNHDA and CDR2 is SQIVND in the germline V gene (reference sequence). V trimming: 3 bases; J trimming: 1 base; junction bases outside the gene matches: 12. CDR3 DNA: TGTGCCAGTAGTATCTGGGCTAGCGGGAGAAAGGGGTCCTACGAGCAGTACTTC. Its translation is CASSIWASGRKGSYEQYF.